The source of this T cell receptor (beta chain) is a study of blood T cells in healthy people across ages. V was trimmed by 6 bases and J by 10 bases, leaving 13 bases between them. This CDR3 has 13 residues. Then a second PCR, running roughly 7 to 11 cycles, was carried out with a sample-barcoded 5' primer and a J-beta primer mix. Each CDR3 protein is one row after TCRdb ran MiXCR on the 5' RACE reads. The sample shows about 1,800,000 distinct CDR3 sequences, roughly 27% of them seen only once. The gene calls are TRBV12-3 or TRBV12-4 and TRBJ1-6; D call uncertain. The sequence was obtained from a woman aged 25 to 39 in good health. The sequenced sample consisted of blood. CDR3 DNA sequence: TGTGCCAGCAGGCTCCCGGGGAAATCACCCCTCCACTTT. Its protein product is CASRLPGKSPLHF.